This is a list of T cell receptor beta chains from one sample in a study of CD8 T cells in ankylosing spondylitis. MiXCR, run by TCRdb on the 5' RACE reads, gives a single entry per CDR3 protein. The sample has 250,000 to 350,000 distinct CDR3 sequences; about a fifth are singletons. The sequenced sample consisted of blood, either unsorted or a sorted T cell fraction (not recorded which). The receptors derive from a female donor with ankylosing spondylitis or in good health (not recorded which). CDR3s include the opening cysteine and the closing phenylalanine or tryptophan.

J | V | CDR3
TRBJ1-5 | TRBV18 | CASSPGQGAGNQPQHF
TRBJ2-3 | TRBV7-2 | CASSSSGTGSDTEYF
TRBJ2-2 | TRBV5-6 | CASRETGNTGELFF
TRBJ2-1 | TRBV7-8 | CASSLDYSSSYNEQFF
TRBJ2-6 | TRBV20-1 | CSAPRRFSGANVLTF
TRBJ2-1 | TRBV20-1 | CSARLAGVRNEQFF
TRBJ2-4 | TRBV5-1 | CASSSPGDLYGIQYF
TRBJ2-5 | TRBV27 | CASSWTRGETQYF
TRBJ1-6 | TRBV11-1 | CASSQRLTGGYSPLHF
TRBJ2-7 | TRBV15 | CATSRGGRALDEQYF
TRBJ2-1 | TRBV12-3/TRBV12-4 | CASSFGWGNEQFF
TRBJ2-3 | TRBV20-1 | CSALSGTMGGTQYF
TRBJ1-1 | TRBV19 | CASSTRGRVTEAFF
TRBJ2-1 | TRBV4-1 | CASSRGRLAGGSSYNEQFF
TRBJ2-6 | TRBV28 | CASIEGGDGANVLTF
TRBJ2-1 | TRBV5-5 | CASSLGTINEQFF
TRBJ2-1 | TRBV20-1 | CSARAFSGAWDEQFF
TRBJ1-4 | TRBV6-5 | CASSYGATNEKLFF
TRBJ2-5 | TRBV15 | CATSMQSVEQETQYF
TRBJ2-1 | TRBV11-3 | CASSKDGSYNEQFF
TRBJ2-1 | TRBV2 | CAQQDSGANNEQFF
TRBJ2-4 | TRBV6-6 | CASSYSRGIQYF
TRBJ1-1 | TRBV7-2 | CASSLDTRVGNTEAFF
TRBJ1-2 | TRBV6-1 | CASSLGPPRGGYTF
TRBJ2-1 | TRBV20-1 | CSARRLVGEGGNEQFF
TRBJ1-5 | TRBV12-3/TRBV12-4 | CASSSEDRGYQPQHF
TRBJ1-6 | TRBV15 | CATSREQGPSPLHF
TRBJ2-5 | TRBV20-1 | CSALERFQETQYF
TRBJ2-1 | TRBV20-1 | CSARSPPLGNEQFF
TRBJ1-2 | TRBV4-3 | CASSLSDSSSYTF
TRBJ1-5 | TRBV12-3/TRBV12-4 | CASSLREGGQPQHF
TRBJ2-3 | TRBV18 | CASSPHSGKDTQYF
TRBJ2-1 | TRBV20-1 | CSASGLAGPVSYNEQFF
TRBJ2-7 | TRBV6-5 | CASSYNRDQVEQYF
TRBJ2-1 | TRBV5-6 | CASSETVYLYNEQFF
TRBJ1-5 | TRBV6-2/TRBV6-3 | CASSFTGVQPQHF
TRBJ2-3 | TRBV7-8 | CASSTYPRGPTDTQYF